These 27 T cell receptor beta chains share one sample of origin, sequenced in a study of neurological immune-mediated disorders. One entry per CDR3 protein results from TCRdb running MiXCR on the 5' RACE reads. The sample has some 48,000 distinct CDR3 sequences; about 5.8% are singletons. The sequencing sample was made of CD4+ T cells from blood. The origin of the receptors is a young woman with multiple sclerosis.

At least ten counts were recorded for this clonotype. CDR3 nucleotides: TGTGCCAGCAGCTTTTCTCCTAGCGGGGTCGCAGATACGCAGTATTTT. Protein product: CASSFSPSGVADTQYF. This chain joins TRBV5-5 and TRBJ2-3; 9 bases line up with TRBD2. Germline loops: CDR1 SGHKS, CDR2 YYEKEE (reference sequence). The CDR3 spans 16 residues. Germline trimming cut 2 bases from V and 4 bases from J; bases unmatched to any gene: 8.

The table lists this clonotype with many counts. The junction shows a germline mismatch at one end, possibly a read error. J is TRBJ2-1 and V is TRBV7-2, with 9 bases that match TRBD2. CDR1 and CDR2 from the germline V gene are SGHTA and FQGNSA. The CDR3 sequence is 15 residues long. CDR3 nucleotide sequence: TGTGCCAGCAGTGTAATAACCTCCCCGGGACTAGCAAAGGTCTTC. It translates to CASSVITSPGLAKVF.

In its sample, this clonotype was seen many times. This chain uses TRBV10-3 with TRBJ1-4; maybe TRBD1 (5 bases). This CDR3 region has 14 residues. Germline V lookup: CDR1 ENHRY, CDR2 SYGVKD. V lost 2 bases and J lost 4, with 8 bases in between. CDR3: CAISEGDSNEKLFF. The CDR3 DNA is TGTGCCATCAGTGAGGGTGACAGTAATGAAAAACTGTTTTTT.

There are many counts of this clonotype. V usage is TRBV6-4 and J usage is TRBJ2-1; 8 positions match TRBD2. CDR3 length: 13 residues. The V and J ends lost 6 bases and 9 bases, in that order; junction bases with no gene match: 7. In germline, CDR1 is MRHNA, CDR2 SNTAGT. CDR3 region: CASSHQREGEQFF. The CDR3 coding sequence is TGTGCCAGCAGCCACCAACGGGAGGGTGAGCAGTTCTTC.

This clonotype has a count of ten or more. This chain links TRBV5-1 with TRBJ1-1; 9 bases are shared with TRBD1. The CDR3 length is 14 residues. Germline V gene lookup returns CDR1 SGHRS and CDR2 YFSETQ. Trimming removed 5 bases from V and 1 base from J; junction bases left unmatched: 3. CDR3 loop: CASRSGQGNTEAFF. CDR3 nucleotides: TGCGCCAGCAGATCGGGACAGGGGAACACTGAAGCTTTCTTT.

This clonotype was counted ten times or more. This rearrangement joins TRBV7-2 to TRBJ1-1; 9 bases match TRBD1. The CDR3 spans 15 residues. With V trimmed by 5 bases and J by 2 bases, 6 bases remained unmatched. The germline CDR1 and CDR2 sequences are SGHTA and FQGNSA. CDR3 nucleotide sequence: TGTGCCAGCAGCCACTGGGACAGGGCCAACACTGAAGCTTTCTTT. It is translated as CASSHWDRANTEAFF.

This clonotype was found many times. The V gene is TRBV29-1, the J gene TRBJ2-1; D gene ambiguous. This CDR3 spans 14 amino acids. The germline V and J ends were trimmed by 2 bases and 12 bases, with 20 bases remaining between them. Germline assignment: CDR1 SQVTM and CDR2 ANQGSEA. CDR3 nucleotides: TGCAGCGTTGAAATTAAAAATAGGCGGCGGAGGCAGTTCTTC. This gives the protein CSVEIKNRRRRQFF.

This clonotype was counted at least ten times. This sequence joins TRBV5-1 and TRBJ2-1, with 10 bases fitting TRBD2. Germline values: CDR1 SGHRS, CDR2 YFSETQ. The CDR3 runs to 20 residues. J lost 0 bases, V lost 1 base, and 13 bases had no gene match. The CDR3 bases are TGCGCCAGCAGCTTGTATGTTGGACTAGCGGACCATAGCTCCTACAATGAGCAGTTCTTC. It codes for CASSLYVGLADHSSYNEQFF.

This clonotype was recorded many times. The chain carries TRBV20-1 and TRBJ2-2, with TRBD2 identical over 10 bases. V trimming: 6 bases; J trimming: 1 base; junction bases outside the gene matches: 5. CDR1 is DFQATT and CDR2 is SNEGSKA in the germline V gene (reference sequence). The CDR3 is made up of 15 amino acids. The CDR3 DNA sequence: TGCAGTGCCGTAATAGCGGGAGGGAACACCGGGGAGCTGTTTTTT. Protein: CSAVIAGGNTGELFF.

The table lists this clonotype with many counts. The chain employs TRBV6-2 or TRBV6-3 and TRBJ1-1; D is unresolved. From germline, CDR1 is MNHEY and CDR2 SVGEGT. The CDR3 loop spans 15 amino acids. Trimming took 2 bases from V and 1 from J, leaving 11 bases between them. The DNA for the CDR3 is TGTGCCAGCAGTTACACGGGATGGCGGAACACTGAAGCTTTCTTT. It codes for CASSYTGWRNTEAFF.

At least ten counts were recorded for this clonotype. V usage is TRBV6-2 or TRBV6-3 and J usage is TRBJ2-3; 12 positions agree with TRBD2. This CDR3 has 17 residues. Germline CDR1 reads MNHEY; CDR2 reads SVGEGT. V lost 6 bases to trimming and J lost 6 bases; unmatched junction nucleotides: 13. DNA of the CDR3: TGTGCCAGCAGACAAACAGGACTAGCGGGAAAGTCGGATACGCAGTATTTT. Translating it yields CASRQTGLAGKSDTQYF.

This clonotype has more than one count but fewer than ten. This chain connects TRBV14 to TRBJ1-1, with D maybe TRBD1 (5 bases). V lost 6 bases and J lost 5, with 16 bases in between. CDR3 length: 14 amino acids. Germline V gene sequence: CDR1 SGHDN, CDR2 FVKESK. The DNA for the CDR3 is TGTGCCAGCAGACGATCCGGGACTCGAACTGAAGCTTTCTTT. It translates to CASRRSGTRTEAFF.

This clonotype appeared many times. The rearrangement joins TRBV11-2 to TRBJ1-1; perhaps TRBD1 as D (6 bases). Germline V gene data show CDR1 as SGHAT and CDR2 as FQNNGV. Trimming took 4 bases from V and 0 from J, leaving 15 bases between them. This CDR3 spans 16 amino acids. This chain's CDR3 is CASSSKPGQLNTEAFF. The DNA of the CDR3 is TGTGCCAGCAGCTCCAAACCGGGACAACTGAACACTGAAGCTTTCTTT.

V and J are TRBV12-3 or TRBV12-4 and TRBJ1-5; 8 positions match TRBD1. The CDR3 contains 14 residues. After removal of 3 bases from V and 11 bases from J, the junction contained 9 bases not matched to a gene. The CDR3 region is CASSLGQEDMTQHF. DNA of the CDR3: TGTGCCAGCAGTTTGGGACAGGAAGATATGACCCAGCATTTT.

The rearrangement joins TRBV6-5 to TRBJ1-1, with D perhaps matching TRBD1 (5 bases). Trimming removed 0 bases at V and 4 bases at J, with 9 bases between. The CDR3 is made up of 14 amino acids. The V gene's germline CDR1 is MNHEY and CDR2 SVGAGI. CDR3 residues: CASSYSGPGTEAFF. In DNA, the CDR3 is TGTGCCAGCAGTTACTCGGGACCGGGCACTGAAGCTTTCTTT.

This clonotype appeared many times. The chain joins TRBV6-5 to TRBJ1-1; D perhaps matches TRBD1 (6 bases). The length of the CDR3 is 13 residues. Germline V gene sequence: CDR1 MNHEY, CDR2 SVGAGI. Between the trimmed V and J ends, which lost 6 bases and 0 bases, there was a span of 8 bases. CDR3 loop: CASRRGLNTEAFF. Here the CDR3 DNA reads TGTGCCAGCAGAAGGGGGTTGAACACTGAAGCTTTCTTT.

This clonotype was counted many times. A junction end diverges from the germline sequence, so it may reflect a read error. The chain combines TRBV20-1 with TRBJ2-7; D is unresolved. CDR3 length: 14 residues. Germline V gives CDR1 DFQATT, CDR2 SNEGSKA (reference sequence). The CDR3 nucleotides are TGCAGTGCTAGAACAGATCATTCCTCCGACGAGCAGTACTTC. Translated, it gives CSARTDHSSDEQYF.

This clonotype was seen ten or more times. V is TRBV13 and J is TRBJ1-2; no clear D gene. There are 12 residues in the CDR3. Germline V CDR1 and CDR2: PRHDT, FYEKMQ (reference sequence). V gave up 2 bases and J gave up 8 bases, with 9 bases separating them. Here the CDR3 DNA reads TGTGCCAGCAGCTTAATCGGCTTGGGCTACACCTTC. It specifies CASSLIGLGYTF.

This clonotype has ten or more counts. The chain couples TRBV20-1 to TRBJ1-2; D not certain. Germline V gene sequence: CDR1 DFQATT, CDR2 SNEGSKA (reference sequence). This CDR3 has 17 amino acids. Trimming removed 0 bases at V and 4 bases at J, with 21 bases between. The CDR3 DNA follows: TGCAGTGCTAGAGATCTACTACGGGCGAACACACTCTATGGCTACACCTTC. Its protein product is CSARDLLRANTLYGYTF.

This clonotype was found many times. The gene calls are TRBV12-3 or TRBV12-4 and TRBJ2-1; 8 bases match TRBD2. V trimming: 5 bases; J trimming: 5 bases; junction bases outside the gene matches: 20. This CDR3 spans 19 amino acids. The CDR3, as DNA: TGTGCCAGCAGTCCCAAACCAACCGTTTTAGCGGGACTTCACAATGAGCAGTTCTTC. The encoded protein is CASSPKPTVLAGLHNEQFF.

At least ten counts were recorded for this clonotype. The chain recombines TRBV21-1 with TRBJ2-7; the table's D call of TRBD1 was not tested on the DNA. TRBV21-1 is labeled a pseudogene. The CDR3 is made up of 18 amino acids. The CDR3 reads CASSRPGTVAVNFVEQYV. CDR3 coding DNA: TGTGCCAGCAGCAGGCCCGGGACAGTAGCGGTAAATTTCGTCGAGCAGTACGTC.

This clonotype occurred many times. The chain links TRBV7-3 to TRBJ2-6; 8 bases line up with TRBD2. The CDR3 totals 16 residues. Looked up from germline, CDR1 is SGHTA and CDR2 is FQGTGA. The V gene end was trimmed by 5 bases and the J gene end by 2 bases; junction bases not matched to a gene: 5. The CDR3 DNA is TGTGCCAGCAGCCTATCGGGGGGGGCTGGGGCCAACGTCCTGACTTTC. This gives the protein CASSLSGGAGANVLTF.

This clonotype was seen many times. V and J are TRBV10-3 and TRBJ1-2; TRBD1 might be the D (6 bases). The CDR3 length is 13 residues. The V end lost 3 bases, the J end lost 5 bases, and 10 bases lay between the germline ends. Germline-derived CDR1 and CDR2 are ENHRY and SYGVKD. The CDR3 loop reads CAISEVQGYGYTF. The CDR3 DNA follows: TGTGCCATCAGTGAAGTGCAGGGGTATGGCTACACCTTC.

There are many counts of this clonotype. This chain links TRBV7-2 with TRBJ2-3; D possibly corresponds to TRBD2 (6 bases). Germline V gene data show CDR1 as SGHTA and CDR2 as FQGNSA. V gave up 4 bases and J gave up 5 bases, with 16 bases separating them. The CDR3 covers 15 residues. DNA of the CDR3: TGTGCCAGCAGCTCCCAGGCGGGGAGAGTAGATACGCAGTATTTT. This gives the protein CASSSQAGRVDTQYF.

This clonotype was seen ten or more times. The rearrangement uses TRBV9 and TRBJ2-1, with D perhaps TRBD2 (5 bases). Germline V gives CDR1 SGDLS, CDR2 YYNGEE. The CDR3 consists of 14 residues. The CDR3: CASSFPGVDNEQFF. In nucleotides, the CDR3 is TGTGCGAGCTCCTTTCCCGGGGTCGACAATGAGCAGTTCTTC.

This clonotype was counted at least ten times. The V call is TRBV7-9, the J call TRBJ1-1, with TRBD1 as a possible D gene (6 bases). V was trimmed by 5 bases and J by 1 base, leaving 17 bases between them. This CDR3 has 16 residues. Per the germline V gene, CDR1 is SEHNR and CDR2 is FQNEAQ (reference sequence). In DNA form, the CDR3 reads TGTGCCAGCAGCCGAACTACCGTGGGACAGAACACTGAAGCTTTCTTT. Its translation is CASSRTTVGQNTEAFF.

This clonotype was recorded many times. This sequence joins TRBV20-1 and TRBJ1-1; weak D call: TRBD1 (6 bases). V dropped 6 bases and J dropped 4 bases, with 18 bases sitting between them. Germline values: CDR1 DFQATT, CDR2 SNEGSKA (reference sequence). The CDR3 extends over 14 amino acids. CDR3 DNA sequence: TGCAGTGCCACGGAGGGGGTTGGTGGCACTGAAGCTTTCTTT. It encodes CSATEGVGGTEAFF.